The 10 T cell receptor beta chains below were found in one sample sequenced in a study of T-cell memory formation after mild COVID-19. TCRdb fed the 5' RACE reads into MiXCR, producing one record per CDR3 protein. Of a few hundred thousand distinct CDR3 sequences listed, around a quarter are singletons. Sequenced: PBMCs or a T cell subset sorted from them (not recorded which). Source of these receptors: an adult woman who had mild COVID-19 (a few samples of this study predate the infection). Cell type and time point are not known.

This chain connects TRBV4-1 to TRBJ1-1, with 9 bases that match TRBD1. This CDR3 contains 13 residues. Germline values: CDR1 MGHRA, CDR2 YSYEKL. The V gene end was trimmed by 3 bases and the J gene end by 5 bases; junction bases not matched to a gene: 1. CDR3: CASSQGQGTEAFF. As DNA, the CDR3 is TGCGCCAGCAGCCAGGGACAGGGAACTGAAGCTTTCTTT.

This clonotype was observed a few times. The chain joins TRBV5-1 to TRBJ2-5, with 8 positions matching TRBD2. The J segment lost 2 bases and the V segment lost 0 bases, leaving 6 bases of the junction unmatched. Germline V gene data show CDR1 as SGHRS and CDR2 as YFSETQ. This CDR3 contains 16 residues. The CDR3 reads CASSLGSGGGQETQYF. CDR3 coding DNA: TGCGCCAGCAGCTTGGGCTCCGGGGGGGGTCAAGAGACCCAGTACTTC.

This sequence joins TRBV4-1 and TRBJ2-7; 7 nucleotides agree with TRBD1. V shed 1 base, J shed 1 base, and the junction held 10 bases outside the gene matches. The CDR3 extends over 17 amino acids. Looked up from germline, CDR1 is MGHRA and CDR2 is YSYEKL. The chain's CDR3 is CASSQATGRGGSYEQYF. CDR3 nucleotides: TGCGCCAGCAGCCAAGCGACAGGGCGAGGTGGATCCTACGAGCAGTACTTC.

The rearrangement joins TRBV11-1 to TRBJ1-1; no firm D call. CDR1 SGHAT and CDR2 FQDESV come from the germline V gene (reference sequence). Deletions cut 2 bases from V and 1 base from J, with 14 bases between. CDR3 length: 16 amino acids. The chain's CDR3 is CASSLLFTEGNTEAFF. CDR3 in DNA: TGTGCCAGCAGCTTATTATTTACAGAAGGGAACACTGAAGCTTTCTTT.

The V call is TRBV4-1, the J call TRBJ1-1, with unresolved D. The CDR3 covers 13 residues. CDR1 and CDR2 from the germline V gene are MGHRA and YSYEKL. V lost 1 base, J lost 1 base, and 4 bases lay in between. The CDR3 reads CASSQAKNTEAFF. The CDR3 DNA follows: TGCGCCAGCAGCCAAGCCAAGAACACTGAAGCTTTCTTT.

For the CDR3, the DNA is TGTGCCAGCAGTTTAACTGGGCGGGAGCAGTTCTTC. It translates to CASSLTGREQFF. The V call is TRBV12-3 or TRBV12-4, the J call TRBJ2-1, with unresolved D. V lost 2 bases and J lost 10, with 9 bases in between. The CDR3 covers 12 residues.

The CDR3, as DNA: TGTGCCAGCAGCTCCACGACAGGGGCGCGAACCGGGGAGCTGTTTTTT. It is translated as CASSSTTGARTGELFF. The chain joins TRBV9 to TRBJ2-2, with 8 bases lining up with TRBD1. This CDR3 is built from 16 residues. Germline CDR1 and CDR2: SGDLS and YYNGEE. J gave up 5 bases and V 4 bases, and 10 bases lay outside the gene matches.

The rearrangement links TRBV6-2 or TRBV6-3 to TRBJ2-3, with 15 bases matching TRBD2. Trimming cost V 5 bases and J 3 bases; bases outside gene matches: 6. This CDR3 has 17 residues. Germline CDR1 reads MNHEY; CDR2 reads SVGEGT. Here the CDR3 reads CASSPGTSGRKTDTQYF. In DNA, the CDR3 is TGTGCCAGCAGTCCCGGGACTAGCGGGAGGAAGACAGATACGCAGTATTTT.

V is TRBV25-1 and J is TRBJ1-2; D perhaps matches TRBD1 (5 bases). Germline assignment: CDR1 MGHDK and CDR2 SYGVNS. The CDR3 spans 16 residues. V lost 3 bases and J 5 bases, leaving 19 bases between the germline ends. CDR3 sequence (DNA): TGTGCCAGCAGTGATCCCGATGGGGGTCTGGGATATGGCTACACCTTC. Protein: CASSDPDGGLGYGYTF.

This chain links TRBV30 with TRBJ2-7; 7 bases line up with TRBD2. This CDR3 has 15 residues. J gave up 3 bases and V 1 base, and 9 bases lay outside the gene matches. CDR1 GTSNPN and CDR2 SVGIG come from the germline V gene (reference sequence). The CDR3 loop reads CAWSGGRLAIYEQYF. CDR3 coding DNA: TGTGCCTGGAGTGGAGGGAGACTAGCCATCTACGAGCAGTACTTC.